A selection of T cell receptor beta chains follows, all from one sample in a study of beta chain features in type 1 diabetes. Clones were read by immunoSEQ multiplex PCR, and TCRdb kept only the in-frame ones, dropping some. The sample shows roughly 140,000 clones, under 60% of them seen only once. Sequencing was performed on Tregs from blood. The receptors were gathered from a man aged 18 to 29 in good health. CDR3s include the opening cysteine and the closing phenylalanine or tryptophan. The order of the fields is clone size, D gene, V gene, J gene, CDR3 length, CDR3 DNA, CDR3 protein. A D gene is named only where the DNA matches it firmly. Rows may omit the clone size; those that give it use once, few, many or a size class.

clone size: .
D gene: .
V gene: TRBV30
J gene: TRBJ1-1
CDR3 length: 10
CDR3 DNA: TGTGCCTGGAAACTAAGGTTGACTTTCTTT
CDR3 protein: CAWKLRLTFF

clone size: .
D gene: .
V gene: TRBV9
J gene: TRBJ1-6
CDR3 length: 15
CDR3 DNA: TGTGCCAGCAGCGTACGGAGCTCCTATAATTCACCCCTCCACTTT
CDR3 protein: CASSVRSSYNSPLHF

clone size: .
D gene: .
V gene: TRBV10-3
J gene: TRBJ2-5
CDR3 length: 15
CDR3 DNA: TGTGCCATCAGTGATTGGAAGGGGGTGCAAGAGACCCAGTACTTC
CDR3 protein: CAISDWKGVQETQYF

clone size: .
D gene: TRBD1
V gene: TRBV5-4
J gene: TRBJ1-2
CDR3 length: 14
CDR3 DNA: TGTGCCAGCAGCCCGGGACAGGGGTTGCGTGGCTACACCTTC
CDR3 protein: CASSPGQGLRGYTF

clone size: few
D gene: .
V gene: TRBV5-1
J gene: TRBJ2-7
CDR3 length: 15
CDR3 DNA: TGCGCCAGCAGCCCGCAGGTAACAGGCGGCTACGAGCAGTACTTC
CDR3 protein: CASSPQVTGGYEQYF

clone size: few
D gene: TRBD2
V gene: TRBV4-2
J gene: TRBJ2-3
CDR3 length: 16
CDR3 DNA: TGTGCCAGCAGTCAGACTAGCGGGGGCTTCACAGATACGCAGTATTTT
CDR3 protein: CASSQTSGGFTDTQYF

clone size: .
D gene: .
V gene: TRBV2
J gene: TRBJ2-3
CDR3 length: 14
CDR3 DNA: TGTGCCAGCAGTGAAGGGCAGGGGACAGATACGCAGTATTTT
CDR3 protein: CASSEGQGTDTQYF

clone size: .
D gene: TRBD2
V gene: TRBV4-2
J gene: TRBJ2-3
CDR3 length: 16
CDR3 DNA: TGTGCCAGCAGCGCCGGGACTAGCGGAAACACAGATACGCAGTATTTT
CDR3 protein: CASSAGTSGNTDTQYF

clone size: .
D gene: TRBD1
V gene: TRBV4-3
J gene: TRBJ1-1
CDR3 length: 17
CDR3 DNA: TGCGCCAGCAGCCAAGATGCACAGGGGGCGCAGAACACTGAAGCTTTCTTT
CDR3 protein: CASSQDAQGAQNTEAFF

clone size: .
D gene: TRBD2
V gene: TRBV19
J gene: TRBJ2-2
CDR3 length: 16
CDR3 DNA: TGTGCCAGTAACCCCAGCGGGGGCCTAAACACCGGGGAGCTGTTTTTT
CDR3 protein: CASNPSGGLNTGELFF

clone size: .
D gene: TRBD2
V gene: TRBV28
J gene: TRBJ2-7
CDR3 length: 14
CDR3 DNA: TGTGCCAGCACGGGGGGAGGGGCAGCCTACGAGCAGTACTTC
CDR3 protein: CASTGGGAAYEQYF

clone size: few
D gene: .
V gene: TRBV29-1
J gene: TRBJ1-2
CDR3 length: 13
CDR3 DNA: TGCAGCGTTGTCCGGGCAGGGGATTTTGGCTACACCTTC
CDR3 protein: CSVVRAGDFGYTF

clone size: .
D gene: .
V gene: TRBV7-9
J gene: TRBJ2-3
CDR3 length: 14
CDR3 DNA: TGTGCCAGCAGCTTTAGGGACAACACAGATACGCAGTATTTT
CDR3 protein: CASSFRDNTDTQYF

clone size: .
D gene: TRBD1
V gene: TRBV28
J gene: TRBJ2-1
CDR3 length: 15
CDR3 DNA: TGTGCCAGCAGTCTTCCGGGACAGGGCAGGAATGAGCAGTTCTTC
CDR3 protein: CASSLPGQGRNEQFF

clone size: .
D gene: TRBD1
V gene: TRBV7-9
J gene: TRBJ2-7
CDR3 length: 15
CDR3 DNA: TGTGCCAGCAGCTTTGGACAGGGAGGTGGATACGAGCAGTACTTC
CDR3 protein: CASSFGQGGGYEQYF

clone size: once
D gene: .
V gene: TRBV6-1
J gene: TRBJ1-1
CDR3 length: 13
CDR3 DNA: TGTGCCAGCAGCGGACAGAGGAACACTGAAGCTTTCTTT
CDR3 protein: CASSGQRNTEAFF

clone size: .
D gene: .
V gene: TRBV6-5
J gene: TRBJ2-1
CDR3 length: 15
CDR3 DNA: TGTGCCAGCAGTTACAGGGGGTGGGAGGGTAATGAGCAGTTCTTC
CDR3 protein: CASSYRGWEGNEQFF

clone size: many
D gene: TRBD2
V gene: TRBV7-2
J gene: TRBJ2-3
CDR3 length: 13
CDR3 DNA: TGTGCCAGCAGCTTAGCGGGGGGGGATACGCAGTATTTT
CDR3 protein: CASSLAGGDTQYF

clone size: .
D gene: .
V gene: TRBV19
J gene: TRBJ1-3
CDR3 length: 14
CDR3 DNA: TGTGCCGTTGAAAAAGGGAGGTCTGGAAACACCATATATTTT
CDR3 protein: CAVEKGRSGNTIYF

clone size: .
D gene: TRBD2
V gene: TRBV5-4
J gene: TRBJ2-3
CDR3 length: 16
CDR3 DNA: TGTGCCAGCAGCCGAGGACTAGCGAAAAGCACAGATACGCAGTATTTT
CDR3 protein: CASSRGLAKSTDTQYF

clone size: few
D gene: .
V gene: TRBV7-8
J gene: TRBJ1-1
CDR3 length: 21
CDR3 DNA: TGTGCCAGCAGCTTAGCGTATCGGTTCAGGGCCCCTTCTCCAATGAACACTGAAGCTTTCTTT
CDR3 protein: CASSLAYRFRAPSPMNTEAFF

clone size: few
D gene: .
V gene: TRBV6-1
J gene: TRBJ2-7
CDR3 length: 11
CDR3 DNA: TGTGCCAGCAGCTCGAGGGACGAGCAGTACTTC
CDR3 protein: CASSSRDEQYF

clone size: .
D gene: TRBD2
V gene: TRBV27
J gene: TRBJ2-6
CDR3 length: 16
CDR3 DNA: TGTGCCAGCAGTTTAGGGGGGGGCTCTGGGGCCAACGTCCTGACTTTC
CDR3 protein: CASSLGGGSGANVLTF

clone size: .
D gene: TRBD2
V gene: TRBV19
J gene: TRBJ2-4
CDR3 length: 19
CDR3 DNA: TGTGCCAGTAGTATACATCCTAGCGGGAGGGCCGGGGCCAAAAACATTCAGTACTTC
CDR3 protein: CASSIHPSGRAGAKNIQYF

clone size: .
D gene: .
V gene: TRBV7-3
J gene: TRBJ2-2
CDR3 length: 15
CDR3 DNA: TGTGCCAGCAGCTTAACGGGGCCGGCCACCGGGGAGCTGTTTTTT
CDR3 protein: CASSLTGPATGELFF

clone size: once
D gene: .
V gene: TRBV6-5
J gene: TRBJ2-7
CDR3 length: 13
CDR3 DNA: TGTGCCAGCAGTTGGGACAAATCCTACGAGCAGTACTTC
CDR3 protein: CASSWDKSYEQYF

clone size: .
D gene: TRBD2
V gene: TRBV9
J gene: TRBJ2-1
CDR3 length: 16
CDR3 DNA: TGTGCCAGCAGCCGTAGATCTAGCGGGGGTGTGGGTGAGCAGTTCTTC
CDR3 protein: CASSRRSSGGVGEQFF

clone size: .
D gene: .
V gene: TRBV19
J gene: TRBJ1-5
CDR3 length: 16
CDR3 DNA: TGTGCCAGTAGGCCGGACAGACCTTATAGCAATCAGCCCCAGCATTTT
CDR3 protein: CASRPDRPYSNQPQHF

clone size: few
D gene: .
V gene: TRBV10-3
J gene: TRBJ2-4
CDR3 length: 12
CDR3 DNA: TGTGCCATCAGGGGGCCCGAAAACATTCAGTACTTC
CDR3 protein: CAIRGPENIQYF

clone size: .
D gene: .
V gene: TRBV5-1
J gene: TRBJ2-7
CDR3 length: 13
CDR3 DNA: TGCGCCAGCAGCTTGACAGGGACCTACGAGCAGTACTTC
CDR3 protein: CASSLTGTYEQYF

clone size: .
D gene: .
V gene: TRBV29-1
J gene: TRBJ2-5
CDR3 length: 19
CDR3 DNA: TGCAGCGTTACTTTCGGGGGTGTAAGAATCCTAGGGGTCAAAGAGACCCAGTACTTC
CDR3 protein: CSVTFGGVRILGVKETQYF

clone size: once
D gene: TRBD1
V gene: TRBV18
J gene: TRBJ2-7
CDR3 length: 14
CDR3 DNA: TGTGCCAGCTCTGCGCGGACAGGGGACTACGAGCAGTACTTC
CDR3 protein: CASSARTGDYEQYF

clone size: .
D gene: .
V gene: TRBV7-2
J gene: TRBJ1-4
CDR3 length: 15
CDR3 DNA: TGTGCCAGCAGCAACGCAGGACTTAGTAATGAAAAACTGTTTTTT
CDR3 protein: CASSNAGLSNEKLFF

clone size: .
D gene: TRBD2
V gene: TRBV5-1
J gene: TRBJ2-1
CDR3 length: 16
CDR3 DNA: TGCGCCAGCAGCTTGGATGGGACTAGCGGTAACAGTGAGCAGTTCTTC
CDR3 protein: CASSLDGTSGNSEQFF

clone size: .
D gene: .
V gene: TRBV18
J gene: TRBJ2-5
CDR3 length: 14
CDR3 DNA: TGTGCCAGCTCAAAAACAGGGAACCAAGAGACCCAGTACTTC
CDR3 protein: CASSKTGNQETQYF

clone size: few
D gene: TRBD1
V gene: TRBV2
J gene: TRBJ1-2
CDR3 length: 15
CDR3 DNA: TGTGCCAGCAGCGTCGGGACAGGGTCTTACTATGGCTACACCTTC
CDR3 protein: CASSVGTGSYYGYTF

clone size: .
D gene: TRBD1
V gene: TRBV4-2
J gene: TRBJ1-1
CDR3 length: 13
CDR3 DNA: TGTGCCAGCAGCCAAGCACAGGGGCGTGAAGCTTTCTTT
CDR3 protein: CASSQAQGREAFF

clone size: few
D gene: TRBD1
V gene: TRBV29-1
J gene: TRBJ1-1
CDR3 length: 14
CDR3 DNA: TGCAGCGTTGAGGCGGGACAGGGTGTGGGGGTGGCTTTCTTT
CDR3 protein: CSVEAGQGVGVAFF

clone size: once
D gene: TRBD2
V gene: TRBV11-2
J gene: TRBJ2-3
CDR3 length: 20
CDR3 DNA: TGTGCCAGCAGCTTAGATCTTTTCTTGGCGGGGGGAGCCAGTAGAGATACGCAGTATTTT
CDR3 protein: CASSLDLFLAGGASRDTQYF

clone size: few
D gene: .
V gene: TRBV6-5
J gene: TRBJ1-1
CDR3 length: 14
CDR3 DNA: TGTGCCAGCAGTTACTCGGGCCTGAACACTGAAGCTTTCTTT
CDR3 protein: CASSYSGLNTEAFF

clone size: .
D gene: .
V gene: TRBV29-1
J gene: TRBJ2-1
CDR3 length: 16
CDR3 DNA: TGCAGCGTTGAAGATTGGGAGGCGACTTACGTCAATGAGCAGTTCTTC
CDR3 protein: CSVEDWEATYVNEQFF

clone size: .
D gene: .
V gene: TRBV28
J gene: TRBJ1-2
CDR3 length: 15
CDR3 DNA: TGTGCCAGCAGTTTAGTGGGCAGCCGCTTATATGGCTACACCTTC
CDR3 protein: CASSLVGSRLYGYTF

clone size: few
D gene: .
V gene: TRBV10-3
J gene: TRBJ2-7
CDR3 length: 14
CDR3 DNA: TGTGCCATCAGTGAGTCGGGCTCGCTTTACGAGCAGTACTTC
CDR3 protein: CAISESGSLYEQYF

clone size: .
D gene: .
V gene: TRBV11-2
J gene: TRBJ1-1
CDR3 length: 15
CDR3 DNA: TGTGCCAGCAGCTTAGTAGCCGGCATGAACACTGAAGCTTTCTTT
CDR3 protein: CASSLVAGMNTEAFF

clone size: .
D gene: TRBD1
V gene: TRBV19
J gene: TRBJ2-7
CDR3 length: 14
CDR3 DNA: TGTGCCAGTAGTACCCTTCTACAGGGGAAAGAGCAGTACTTC
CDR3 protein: CASSTLLQGKEQYF

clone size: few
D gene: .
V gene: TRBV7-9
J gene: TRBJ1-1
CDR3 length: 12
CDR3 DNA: TGTGCCAGCGGCCAATATGACAGGGAAGCTTTCTTT
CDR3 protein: CASGQYDREAFF

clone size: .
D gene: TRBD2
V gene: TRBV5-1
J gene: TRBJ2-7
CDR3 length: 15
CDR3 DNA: TGCGCCAGCAGCCCAGGGGGACTAGCGGGGTTCGAGCAGTACTTC
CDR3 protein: CASSPGGLAGFEQYF

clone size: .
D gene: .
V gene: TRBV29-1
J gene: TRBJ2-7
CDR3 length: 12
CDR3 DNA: TGCAGCGTTCCGGGTACCTCCTACGAGCAGTACTTC
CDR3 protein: CSVPGTSYEQYF

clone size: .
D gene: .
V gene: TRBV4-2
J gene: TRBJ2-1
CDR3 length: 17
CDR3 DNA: TGTGCCAGCAGCCAAGACTACCGTGCGCGCTCCTACAATGAGCAGTTCTTC
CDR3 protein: CASSQDYRARSYNEQFF

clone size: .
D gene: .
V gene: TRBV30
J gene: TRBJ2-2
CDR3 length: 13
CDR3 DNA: TGTGCCTCAACAGGTTCGAACACCGGGGAGCTGTTTTTT
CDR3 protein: CASTGSNTGELFF

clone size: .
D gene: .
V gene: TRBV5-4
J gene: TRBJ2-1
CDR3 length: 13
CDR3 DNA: TGTGCCAGCAGCTTGCCAGGGGTAAATGAGCAGTTCTTC
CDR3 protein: CASSLPGVNEQFF

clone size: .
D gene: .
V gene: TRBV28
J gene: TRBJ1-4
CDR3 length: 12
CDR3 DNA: TGTGCCAGCAGGCACGTGAGGGAAAAACTGTTTTTT
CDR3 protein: CASRHVREKLFF

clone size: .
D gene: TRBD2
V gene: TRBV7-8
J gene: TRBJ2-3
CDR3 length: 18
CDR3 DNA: TGTGCCAGCAGCTTAGCTCTAGTGGGGGGGACTAGCACAGATACGCAGTATTTT
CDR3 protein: CASSLALVGGTSTDTQYF

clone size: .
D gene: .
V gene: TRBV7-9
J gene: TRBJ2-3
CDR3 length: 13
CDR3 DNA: TGTGCCAGCAGCTGGCAGACATCAGATACGCAGTATTTT
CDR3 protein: CASSWQTSDTQYF

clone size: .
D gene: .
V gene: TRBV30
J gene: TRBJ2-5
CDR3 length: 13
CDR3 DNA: TGTGCCTGGAGCGTTGGGGGGGCAGAGACCCAGTACTTC
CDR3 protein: CAWSVGGAETQYF

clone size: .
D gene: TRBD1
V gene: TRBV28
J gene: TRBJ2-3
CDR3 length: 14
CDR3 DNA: TGTGCCACCACCGGACAGGGTATTGCAGATACGCAGTATTTT
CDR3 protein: CATTGQGIADTQYF

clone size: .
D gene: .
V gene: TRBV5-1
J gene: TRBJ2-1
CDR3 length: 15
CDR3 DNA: TGCGCCAGCAGCTTCCGGGAGAGCTCCTACAATGAGCAGTTCTTC
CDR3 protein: CASSFRESSYNEQFF